What follows are 2 T cell receptor beta chains derived from one specimen sequenced in a study of OX40 agonist ivuxolimab in advanced cancers. Clones were read by immunoSEQ multiplex PCR, and TCRdb kept only the in-frame ones, dropping some. The data hold 78,000 or so clones, with 88% observed a single time. Here the sequenced sample was CD4+ or CD8+ T cells sorted from blood, taken in a trial of the OX40 agonist ivuxolimab. These receptors originate from an adult with an advanced solid tumor such as melanoma, head and neck, liver or kidney cancer.

The sample holds one count of this clone. The V call is TRBV7-9, the J call TRBJ2-1; 8 bases line up with TRBD2. Germline V CDR1 and CDR2: SEHNR, FQNEAQ (reference sequence). V dropped 2 bases and J dropped 7; count of bases not matched to a gene: 19. The CDR3 is made up of 19 amino acids. The CDR3 DNA is TGTGCCAGCAGCTTACAGGGACTAGGCGCCGGGGGGGATGTTAATGAGCAGTTCTTC. Amino acids: CASSLQGLGAGGDVNEQFF.

This clone is labeled medium-sized (0.01 to 0.1%). This rearrangement joins TRBV19 to TRBJ1-5; a possible D gene is TRBD1 (5 bases). Germline V CDR1 and CDR2: LNHDA, SQIVND (reference sequence). The CDR3 totals 15 residues. Trimming stripped 7 bases from V and 0 bases from J, with 13 bases between. DNA of the CDR3: TGTGCCAGTAAGGTGACAGTTACTAGCAATCAGCCCCAGCATTTT. This codes for CASKVTVTSNQPQHF.